This T cell receptor (beta chain) was identified during a study of molecular identifiers for immune sequencing clone quantification. A single record per CDR3 protein comes from TCRdb applying MiXCR to the PCR reads. The sample lists approximately 680,000 distinct CDR3 sequences, 25% occurring once. Findings of the study overall: Effector cells had over 97% of their molecules in clones above 20 RNA copies, while naive cells had under 1%.

This clonotype was observed a handful of times. The antigen remains undetermined. Between the trimmed V and J ends, which lost 4 bases and 5 bases, there was a span of 18 bases. This CDR3 has 15 residues. Germline assignment: CDR1 SGDLS and CDR2 YYNGEE. Construction of naive CD8 libraries employed about 19,000 to 1,000,000 sorted cells together with 10%, 30% or 50% RNA. When naive CD8 T cells were sorted, they were gated as CD8+CD4-CCR7+CD45RA+. The sequence was obtained from a human donor in good health. Some libraries in this study had Jurkat cell RNA spiked in. This chain links TRBV9 with TRBJ2-5, with D unclear. Material: naive CD8+ T cells from blood, with Jurkat cell RNA spiked in. As for subset: FACS-sorted CD8+CD4-CCR7+CD45RA+ naive T cells. CDR3 nucleotides: TGTGCCAGCAGCCTTGGTTGGGTGATCCAGGAGACCCAGTACTTC. It codes for CASSLGWVIQETQYF.